The source of this TCR beta chain is a study of T cells after yellow fever vaccination. Findings and caveats of the study: In FACS-sorted repertoires, abundant clonotypes from the bulk population could appear as contaminants. On re-exposure, the response was weaker but peaked faster, at day 5 versus 15. Most primary-vaccination clones recurred post-booster (roughly 96% CD4, just over 85% CD8).

In TCRdb, the 5' RACE reads were re-called with MiXCR into one record per CDR3 protein. The table shows about 580,000 distinct CDR3 sequences, with about a sixth occurring only once. In its sample, this clonotype was seen a few times. The antigen remains undetermined. The sequence derives from a man aged 18-30 years who received the YFV17D yellow fever vaccine. Specimen: PBMCs, collected about 5 days after the first yellow fever vaccination.

CDR3 DNA sequence: TGTGCCAGCTCACCACAGGCGGGGGATACGAGCTCCTACAATGAGCAGTTCTTC. It yields the protein CASSPQAGDTSSYNEQFF. The chain uses TRBV18 and TRBJ2-1; TRBD2 agrees at 7 bases. There are 18 residues in the CDR3. From germline, CDR1 is KGHSH and CDR2 LQKENI. The V and J ends lost 1 base and 0 bases, in that order; junction bases with no gene match: 9. The full variable domain, completed using reference TRBV18 and TRBJ2-1, is NAGVMQNPRHLVRRRGQEARLRCSPMKGHSHVYWYRQLPEEGLKFMVYLQKENIIDESGMPKERFSAEFPKEGPSILRIQQVVRGDSAAYFCASSPQAGDTSSYNEQFFGPGTRLTVL.